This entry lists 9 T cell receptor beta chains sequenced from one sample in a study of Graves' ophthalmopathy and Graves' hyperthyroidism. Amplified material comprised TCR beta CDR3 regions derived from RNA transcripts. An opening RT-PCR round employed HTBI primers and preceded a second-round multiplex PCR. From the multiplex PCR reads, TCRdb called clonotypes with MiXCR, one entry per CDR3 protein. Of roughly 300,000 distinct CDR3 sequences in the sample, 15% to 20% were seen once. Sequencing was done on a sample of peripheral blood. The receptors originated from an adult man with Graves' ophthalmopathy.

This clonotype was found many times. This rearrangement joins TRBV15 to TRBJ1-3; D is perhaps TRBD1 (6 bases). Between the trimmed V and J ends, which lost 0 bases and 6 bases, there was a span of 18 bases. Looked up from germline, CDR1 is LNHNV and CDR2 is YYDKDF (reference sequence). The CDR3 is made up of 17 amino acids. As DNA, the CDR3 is TGTGCCACCAGCAGAGATCAAGGAGCGACAGGCTTAAACACCATATATTTT. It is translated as CATSRDQGATGLNTIYF. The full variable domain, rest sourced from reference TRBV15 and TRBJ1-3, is DAMVIQNPRYQVTQFGKPVTLSCSQTLNHNVMYWYQQKSSQAPKLLFHYYDKDFNNEADTPDNFQSRRPNTSFCFLDIRSPGLGDTAMYLCATSRDQGATGLNTIYFGEGSWLTVV.

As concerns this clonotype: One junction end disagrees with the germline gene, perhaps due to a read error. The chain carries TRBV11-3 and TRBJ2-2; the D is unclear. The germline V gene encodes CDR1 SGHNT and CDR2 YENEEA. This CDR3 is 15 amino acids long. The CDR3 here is CASNLGDQITGELFF. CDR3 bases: TGTGCCAGCAACTTAGGTGATCAGATCACCGGGGAGCTGTTTTTT.

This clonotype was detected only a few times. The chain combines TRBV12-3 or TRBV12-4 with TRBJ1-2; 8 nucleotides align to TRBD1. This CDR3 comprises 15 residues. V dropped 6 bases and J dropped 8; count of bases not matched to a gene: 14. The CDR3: CASSLGQGRVRGYTF. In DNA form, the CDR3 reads TGTGCCAGCAGCCTTGGACAGGGTAGAGTGCGAGGCTACACCTTC.

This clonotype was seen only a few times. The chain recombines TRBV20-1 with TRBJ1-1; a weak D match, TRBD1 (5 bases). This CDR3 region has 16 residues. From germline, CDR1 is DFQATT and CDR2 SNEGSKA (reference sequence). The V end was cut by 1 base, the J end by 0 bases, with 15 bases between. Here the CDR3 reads CSARGVRQIMNTEAFF. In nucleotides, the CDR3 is TGCAGTGCTAGAGGGGTCCGACAGATCATGAACACTGAAGCTTTCTTT.

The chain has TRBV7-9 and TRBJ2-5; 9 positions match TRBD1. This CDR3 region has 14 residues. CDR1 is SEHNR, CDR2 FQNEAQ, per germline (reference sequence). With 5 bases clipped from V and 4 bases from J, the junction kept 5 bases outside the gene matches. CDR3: CASSDPGQGETQYF. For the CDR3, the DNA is TGTGCCAGCAGCGACCCGGGACAGGGAGAGACCCAGTACTTC.

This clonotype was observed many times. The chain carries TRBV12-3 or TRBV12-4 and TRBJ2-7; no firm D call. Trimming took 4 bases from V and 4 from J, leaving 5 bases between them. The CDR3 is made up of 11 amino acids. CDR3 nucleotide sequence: TGTGCCAGCAGTTCACTATACGAGCAGTACTTC. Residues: CASSSLYEQYF.

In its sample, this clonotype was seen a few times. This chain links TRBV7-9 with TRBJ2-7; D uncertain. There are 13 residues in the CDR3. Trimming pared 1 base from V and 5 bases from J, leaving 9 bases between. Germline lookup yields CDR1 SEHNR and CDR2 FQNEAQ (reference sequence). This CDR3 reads CASSLDSRDEQYF. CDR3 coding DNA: TGTGCCAGCAGCTTAGACAGTCGTGACGAGCAGTACTTC.

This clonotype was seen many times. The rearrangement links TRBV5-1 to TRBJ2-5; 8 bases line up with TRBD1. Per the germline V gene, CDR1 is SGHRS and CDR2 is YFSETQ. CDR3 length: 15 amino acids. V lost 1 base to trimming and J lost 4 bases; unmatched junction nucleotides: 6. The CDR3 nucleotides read TGCGCCAGCAGCTTGCCCGGACAGGGCTCAGAGACCCAGTACTTC. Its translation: CASSLPGQGSETQYF.

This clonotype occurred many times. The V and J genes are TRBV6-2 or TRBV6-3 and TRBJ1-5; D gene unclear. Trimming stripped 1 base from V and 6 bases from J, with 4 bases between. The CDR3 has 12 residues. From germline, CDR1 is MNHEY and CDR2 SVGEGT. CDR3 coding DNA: TGTGCCAGCAGTTACTATGGTCAGCCCCAGCATTTT. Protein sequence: CASSYYGQPQHF.